The 7 T cell receptor beta chains below all came from one sample that was sequenced in a study of T cells expressing NK-cell markers (dated by TCRdb to 2020 to 2021). The library was built by means of 5' RACE. Sequenced using an Illumina HiSeq 2000. Based on TCRdb reprocessing of the reads, there is one entry per CDR3 protein sequence, and DNA is missing. This sample's clone table shows roughly 450,000 distinct CDR3 sequences. The ten largest clonotypes hold approximately 1.4% of the sample. Specimen: blood T cells: a sorted CD56 or NKG2C T cell subset, CD4+ or CD8+ T cells, or bulk PBMC T cells (not recorded which). The receptors originated from a woman in her fifties or sixties in good health. Donor details come from another sample of the same person, matched by shared clones.

The V gene is TRBV12-5, the J gene TRBJ1-1. Per germline, CDR1 LGHNT and CDR2 FRNRAP. The CDR3 is 14 residues long. This chain's CDR3 is CASGLLSTRGEAFF.

This chain uses TRBV29-1 with TRBJ2-1; TCRdb indicates TRBD1, and absent DNA this call remains unverified. The CDR3 is 13 amino acids. Germline CDR1 and CDR2: SQVTM and ANQGSEA. The chain's CDR3 is CSVDRGAYNEQFF.

V usage is TRBV6-1 and J usage is TRBJ1-5; there is no DNA to check the TCRdb D call of TRBD1. This CDR3 has 16 residues. The germline gives CDR1 MNHNS, CDR2 SASEGT. CDR3: CASSVAGTGFGQPQHF.

The CDR3 region is CASSLALADYGYTF. The V call is TRBV5-1, the J call TRBJ1-2. CDR1 and CDR2 from the germline V gene are SGHRS and YFSETQ. The CDR3 length is 14 residues.

The chain employs TRBV5-5 and TRBJ2-1; checking the TCRdb D call of TRBD1 is not possible without DNA. The CDR3 totals 13 residues. Germline values: CDR1 SGHKS, CDR2 YYEKEE (reference sequence). The CDR3 protein is CASSPGPYNEQFF.

The chain is built from TRBV29-1 and TRBJ2-3; TCRdb returns TRBD2, unconfirmable since there is no DNA. Germline lookup yields CDR1 SQVTM and CDR2 ANQGSEA. The CDR3 runs 14 residues. CDR3 sequence reads: CSVKRGLNTDTQYF.

The rearrangement joins TRBV18 to TRBJ2-2; TCRdb's assignment of TRBD2 cannot be checked, as there is no DNA. There are 14 residues in the CDR3. The germline V gene encodes CDR1 KGHSH and CDR2 LQKENI. The CDR3 loop reads CASSTVGRAGELFF.